These T cell receptor beta chains were read from a single sample in a study of shared clonotypes between healthy human individuals. Only in-frame clones appear in the TCRdb table, and some are missing; sequencing was by immunoSEQ multiplex PCR. The data show over 2 million clones, about 90% seen once. The sample comprised naive CD4+ T cells from PBMCs. Receptor source: a man in his late teens or twenties in good health. Some clones in this sample may be carry-over from other donors' samples. CDR3s leave out the opening cysteine and the closing phenylalanine or tryptophan. The D gene is left open where the match is weak.

>TRBV7-6|NA
ASSFRRLQETQY
>TRBV7-3|NA
ASSLNSGNTIY
>TRBV5-1|NA
ASSPGRQDGYT
>TRBV4-2|NA
ASSLIGGGSNTEAF
>TRBV18|TRBD1
ASSLGQGEITEAF
>TRBV4-1|NA
ASSQEVRSGELF
>TRBV28|NA
ASSPSLGLHRPSYEQY
>TRBV5-1|TRBD2
ASSWAGDYYDEQF
>TRBV5-6|NA
ASSLEYGQGINTEAF
>TRBV29-1|TRBD2
SVGTILTDTQY
>TRBV7-9|TRBD1
ASSYGTAMNTEAF
>TRBV7-2|TRBD1
ASSPPGRGRWAF
>TRBV5-4|TRBD2
ASSWGLADYNEQF
>TRBV19|TRBD2
ASSASAGGSTDTQY
>TRBV30|NA
AYKQKNTGELF
>TRBV28|TRBD2
ASSLPSVGLAGGVVVF
>TRBV21-1|NA
ASSKGGARNTGELF
>TRBV28|NA
ASSLSSSAF
>TRBV7-6|NA
ASSLNGQPSAQY
>TRBV20-1|NA
SASGNEQY
>TRBV28|NA
ASSLGMTTDTQY
>TRBV10-3|NA
AISGQLGSNQPQH
>TRBV23-1|NA
APEKLF
>TRBV19|NA
ASSMSYAEAF
>TRBV5-1|TRBD1
ASSDTPGQGSRETQY
>TRBV11-2|TRBD2
ASSPLAGSTYEQY
>TRBV28|TRBD1
ASSSGQGDYNEQF
>TRBV18|NA
ASSPRVEGANTQY
>TRBV5-6|NA
ASSFLQGANEKLF
>TRBV27|TRBD2
ASSTGTSGETQY
>TRBV6-4|NA
ASSDSFRSADTQY
>TRBV30|NA
AWSVYYGYT
>TRBV6-5|TRBD2
ASSPWVGRVNEQF
>TRBV9|NA
ASSGYLRGYRQF
>TRBV6-6|NA
ASQRGTGEKLF
>TRBV7-2|TRBD1
ASSLGSGQSTDTQY
>TRBV19|TRBD1
ASSVNRGHQPQH
>TRBV7-3|NA
ASSLRGAPSYNEQF
>TRBV5-5|NA
ASSLGRGGTGELF
>TRBV18|TRBD1
ASSRTGGDAGELF
>TRBV4-1|NA
ASSQDNSPGSYNEQF
>TRBV11-2|NA
ASSFGLDGYT
>TRBV11-2|NA
ASSLDRTRQF
>TRBV2|NA
ASLGLAADTQY
>TRBV7-9|TRBD1
ASSLGTGPETGELF
>TRBV5-1|NA
ASSWDNEPYGYT
>TRBV5-4|NA
ASSRAGGLNYGYT
>TRBV5-1|TRBD2
ASGGLAGHNEQF
>TRBV5-6|NA
ASSSFIGELF
>TRBV7-2|NA
ASSLGRDSSYEQY
>TRBV15|TRBD2
ATRSGSFTDTQY
>TRBV9|NA
ASSVEGGMGGYT
>TRBV6-5|NA
ASSSGLGLGKLF
>TRBV30|NA
AWSVQGRNQPQH
>TRBV5-1|TRBD2
ASSLAGRGAGELF
>TRBV9|NA
ASSVAGQGWSGANVLT
>TRBV11-3|TRBD1
ASSPDRGNEQF
>TRBV7-2|NA
ASSLSLTGYGYT
>TRBV11-2|NA
ASSFRRHTEAF